This TCR beta chain appears in the sequencing data of a study of blood T cell repertoires in COVID-19. Overall study: Researchers got acute and convalescent COVID-19 samples from the United States, Italy and Spain. Sample material is recorded as cDNA or gDNA derived from T cells, B-cell-depleted T cells, or PBMCs.

V lost 5 bases, J lost 7 bases, and 12 bases stayed unmatched. The CDR3 sequence is 15 residues long. Germline V gene lookup returns CDR1 MDHEN and CDR2 SYDVKM. Original methodology: The assay estimated nucleated cells by amplifying reference gene primers. Data came from immunoSEQ multiplex PCR; TCRdb stores just in-frame clones and leaves some out. V and J calls and clone size are given by that table; D and trimming were obtained from the DNA. The data contain over 120,000 clones, roughly 91% of them singletons. The J gene is TRBJ2-3, the V gene TRBV28, with 7 bases that match TRBD1. The TCR was taken from a man in his sixties with active or convalescent COVID-19. The sequencing input was peripheral blood. The CDR3 sequence is CASSLQGISLYTQYF. CDR3 coding DNA: TGTGCCAGCAGTCTACAGGGGATCTCGTTATATACGCAGTATTTT. Together with reference TRBV28 and TRBJ2-3, the CDR3 gives the full variable domain: DVKVTQSSRYLVKRTGEKVFLECVQDMDHENMFWYRQDPGLGLRLIYFSYDVKMKEKGDIPEGYSVSREKKERFSLILESASTNQTSMYLCASSLQGISLYTQYFGPGTRLTVL.